Here is one TCR beta chain with its context. The protocol was immunoSEQ multiplex PCR, while the TCRdb copy is restricted to in-frame clones and leaves out a portion. Among roughly 45,000 clones listed, 85% to 90% were seen once. The CDR3 is 16 residues long. Trimming shortened V by 0 bases and J by 9 bases, and 17 bases separated the two germline ends. In germline, CDR1 is LGHNT, CDR2 FRNRAP. This sample was taken from a study of lymphopenia after photon versus proton radiotherapy. The sample consisted of peripheral blood, taken from a patient treated with photon-based radiotherapy. The TCR originated in a man in his forties with gastric cancer. The chain links TRBV12-5 to TRBJ2-2, with D unclear. The CDR3 sequence is CASGLVLGQSSRELFF. The CDR3, as DNA: TGTGCTAGTGGTTTGGTACTCGGGCAGAGCAGCCGGGAGCTGTTTTTT.